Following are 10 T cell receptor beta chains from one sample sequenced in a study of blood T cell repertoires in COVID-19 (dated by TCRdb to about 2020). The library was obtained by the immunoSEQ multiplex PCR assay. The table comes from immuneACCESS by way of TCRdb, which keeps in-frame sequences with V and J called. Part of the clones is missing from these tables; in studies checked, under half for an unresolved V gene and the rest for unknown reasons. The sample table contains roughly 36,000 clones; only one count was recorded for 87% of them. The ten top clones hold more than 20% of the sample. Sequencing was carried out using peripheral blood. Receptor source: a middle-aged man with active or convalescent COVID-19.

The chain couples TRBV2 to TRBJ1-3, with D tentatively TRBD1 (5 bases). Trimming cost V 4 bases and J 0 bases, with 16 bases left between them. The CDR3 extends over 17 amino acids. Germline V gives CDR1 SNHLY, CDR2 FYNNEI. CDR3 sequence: CASSVSPDRSSGNTIYF. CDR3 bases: TGTGCCAGCAGTGTTTCTCCCGACAGAAGCTCTGGAAACACCATATATTTT.

Written as DNA, the CDR3 is TGTGCCAGCAGTTTATTGGGGGCTTTTGGCTACACCTTC. Protein product: CASSLLGAFGYTF. This rearrangement joins TRBV12-3 or TRBV12-4 to TRBJ1-2, with D possibly TRBD1 on 6 matching bases. Trimming stripped 2 bases from V and 7 bases from J, with 11 bases between. CDR3 length: 13 residues.

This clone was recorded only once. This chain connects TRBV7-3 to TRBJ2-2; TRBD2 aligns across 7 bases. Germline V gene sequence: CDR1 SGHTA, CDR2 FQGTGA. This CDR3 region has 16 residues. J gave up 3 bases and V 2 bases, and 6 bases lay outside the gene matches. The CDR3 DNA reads TGTGCCAGCAGCTTACTAGCGGAGGTCGACACCGGGGAGCTGTTTTTT. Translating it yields CASSLLAEVDTGELFF.

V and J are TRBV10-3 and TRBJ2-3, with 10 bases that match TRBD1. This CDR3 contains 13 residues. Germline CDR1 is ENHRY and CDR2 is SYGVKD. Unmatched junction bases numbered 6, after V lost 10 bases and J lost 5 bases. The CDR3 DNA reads TGTGCCACCGGGGGACAGGGGCGAGATACGCAGTATTTT. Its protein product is CATGGQGRDTQYF.

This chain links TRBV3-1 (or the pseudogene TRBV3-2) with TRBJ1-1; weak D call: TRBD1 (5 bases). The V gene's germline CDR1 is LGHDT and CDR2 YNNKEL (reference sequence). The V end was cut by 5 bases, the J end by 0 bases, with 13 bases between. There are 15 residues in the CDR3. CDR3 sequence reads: CASSSRSRVNTEAFF. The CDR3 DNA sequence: TGTGCCAGCAGCTCGAGAAGCAGGGTGAACACTGAAGCTTTCTTT.

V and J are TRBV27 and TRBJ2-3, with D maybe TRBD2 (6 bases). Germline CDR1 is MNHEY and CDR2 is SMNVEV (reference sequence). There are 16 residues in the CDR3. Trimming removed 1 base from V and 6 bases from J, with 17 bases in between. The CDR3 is CASSLLGTGHWDTQYF. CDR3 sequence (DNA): TGTGCCAGCAGTTTATTGGGGACTGGCCATTGGGATACGCAGTATTTT.

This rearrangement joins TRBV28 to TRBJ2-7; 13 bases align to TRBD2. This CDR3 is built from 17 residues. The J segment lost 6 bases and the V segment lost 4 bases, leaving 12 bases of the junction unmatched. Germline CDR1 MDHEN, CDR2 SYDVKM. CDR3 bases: TGTGCCAGCAGTTCCGGGACTAGCGGGAATCGGCATGGCGAGCAGTACTTC. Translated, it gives CASSSGTSGNRHGEQYF.

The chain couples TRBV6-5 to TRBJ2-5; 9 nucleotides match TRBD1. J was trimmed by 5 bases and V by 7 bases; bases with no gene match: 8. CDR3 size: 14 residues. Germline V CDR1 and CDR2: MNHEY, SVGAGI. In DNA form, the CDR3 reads TGTGCCAGCAAAAGCACAGGGGGCAAGGAGACCCAGTACTTC. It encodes CASKSTGGKETQYF.

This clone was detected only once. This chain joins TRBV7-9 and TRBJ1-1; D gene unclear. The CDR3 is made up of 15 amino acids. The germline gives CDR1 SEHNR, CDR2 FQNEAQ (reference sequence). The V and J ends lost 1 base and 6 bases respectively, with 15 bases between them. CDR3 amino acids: CASSLDGSPRAEAFF. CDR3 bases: TGTGCCAGCAGCTTAGACGGATCGCCACGGGCTGAAGCTTTCTTT.

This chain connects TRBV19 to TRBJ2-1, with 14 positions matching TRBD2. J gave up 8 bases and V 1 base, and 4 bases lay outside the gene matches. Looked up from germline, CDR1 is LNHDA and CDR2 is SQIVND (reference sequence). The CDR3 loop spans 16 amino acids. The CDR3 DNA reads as TGTGCCAGTAGTATAGGGACTAGCGGGGGGTTCCATGAGCAGTTCTTC. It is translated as CASSIGTSGGFHEQFF. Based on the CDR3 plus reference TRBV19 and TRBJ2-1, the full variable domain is DGGITQSPKYLFRKEGQNVTLSCEQNLNHDAMYWYRQDPGQGLRLIYYSQIVNDFQKGDIAEGYSVSREKKESFPLTVTSAQKNPTAFYLCASSIGTSGGFHEQFFGPGTRLTVL.